This TCR beta chain was observed in a study of shared clonotypes between healthy human individuals. About 30,000 T cell genomes, or about 190 ng DNA, went into the sorted-subset replicate PCRs. TCRdb's copy holds only in-frame clones and misses some; the assay was immunoSEQ multiplex PCR. The sample has around 510,000 clones, 95% to 97% seen once. The donor population consisted of healthy HIV-negative adults with no recent acute infections or vaccinations. Every one of the donors was a Caucasian adult that lived in Nashville, Tennessee. The CDR3 loop spans 12 amino acids. Per germline, CDR1 MDHEN and CDR2 SYDVKM. V trimming: 5 bases; J trimming: 10 bases; junction bases outside the gene matches: 6. Concerning this clone itself: The antigen is unknown.

General study points: Clonotypes shared by all four donors outscored non-shared clonotypes in generation probability.

The source is a woman aged 25 to 45 in good health. V is TRBV28 and J is TRBJ1-1, with TRBD1 matching over 8 bases. Sequencing was carried out using naive CD4+ T cells sorted from blood. Subset indicated: CD45RA+ positively selected. CDR3 DNA sequence: TGTGCCAGCAGTAACCTACAGGGGGGAGCTTTCTTT. Translated, it gives CASSNLQGGAFF. Combining the CDR3 with reference TRBV28 and TRBJ1-1 gives the whole variable domain DVKVTQSSRYLVKRTGEKVFLECVQDMDHENMFWYRQDPGLGLRLIYFSYDVKMKEKGDIPEGYSVSREKKERFSLILESASTNQTSMYLCASSNLQGGAFFGQGTRLTVV.